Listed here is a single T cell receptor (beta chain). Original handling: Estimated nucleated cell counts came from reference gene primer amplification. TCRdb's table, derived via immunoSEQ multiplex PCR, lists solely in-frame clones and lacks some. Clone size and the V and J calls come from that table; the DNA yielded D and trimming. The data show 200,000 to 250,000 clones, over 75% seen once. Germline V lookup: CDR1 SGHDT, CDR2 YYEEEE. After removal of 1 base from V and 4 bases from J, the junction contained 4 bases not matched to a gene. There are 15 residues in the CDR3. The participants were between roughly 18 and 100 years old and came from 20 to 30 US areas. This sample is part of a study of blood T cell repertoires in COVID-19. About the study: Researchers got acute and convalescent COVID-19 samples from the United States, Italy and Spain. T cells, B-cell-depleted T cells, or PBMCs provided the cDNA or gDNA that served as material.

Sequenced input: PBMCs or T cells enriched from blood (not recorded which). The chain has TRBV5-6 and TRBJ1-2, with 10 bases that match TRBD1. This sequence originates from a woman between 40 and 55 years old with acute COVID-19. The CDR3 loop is CASSLRDRGLYGYTF. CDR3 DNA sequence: TGTGCCAGCAGCTTGAGGGACAGGGGCCTCTATGGCTACACCTTC.